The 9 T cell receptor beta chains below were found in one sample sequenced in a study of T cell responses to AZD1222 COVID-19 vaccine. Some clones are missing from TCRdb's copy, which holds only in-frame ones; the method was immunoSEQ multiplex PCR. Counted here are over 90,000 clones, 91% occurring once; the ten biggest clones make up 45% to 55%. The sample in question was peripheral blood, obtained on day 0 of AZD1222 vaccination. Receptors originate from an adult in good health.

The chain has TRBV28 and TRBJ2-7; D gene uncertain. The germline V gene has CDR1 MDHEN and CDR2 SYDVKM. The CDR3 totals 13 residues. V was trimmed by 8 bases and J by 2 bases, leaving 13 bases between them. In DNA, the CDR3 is TGTGCCAGCGGCCGGGCCGGCCCCTACGAGCAGTACTTC. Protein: CASGRAGPYEQYF.

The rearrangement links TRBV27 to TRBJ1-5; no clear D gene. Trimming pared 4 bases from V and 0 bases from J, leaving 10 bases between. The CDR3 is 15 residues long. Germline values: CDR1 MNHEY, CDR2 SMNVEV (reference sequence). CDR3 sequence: CASSSAIYSNQPQHF. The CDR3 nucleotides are TGTGCCAGCAGTTCGGCCATTTATAGCAATCAGCCCCAGCATTTT.

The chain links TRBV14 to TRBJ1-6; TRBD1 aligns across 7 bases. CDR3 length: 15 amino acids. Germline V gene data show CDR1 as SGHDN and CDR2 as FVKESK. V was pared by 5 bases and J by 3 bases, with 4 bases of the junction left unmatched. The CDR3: CASSGQAHYNSPLHF. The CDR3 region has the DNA TGTGCCAGCAGCGGACAGGCCCACTATAATTCACCCCTCCACTTT. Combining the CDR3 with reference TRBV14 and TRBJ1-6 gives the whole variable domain EAGVTQFPSHSVIEKGQTVTLRCDPISGHDNLYWYRRVMGKEIKFLLHFVKESKQDESGMPNNRFLAERTGGTYSTLKVQPAELEDSGVYFCASSGQAHYNSPLHFGNGTRLTVT.

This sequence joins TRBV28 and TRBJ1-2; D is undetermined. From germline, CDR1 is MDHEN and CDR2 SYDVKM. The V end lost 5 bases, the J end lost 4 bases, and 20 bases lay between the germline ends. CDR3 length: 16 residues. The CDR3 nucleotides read TGTGCCAGCAGTGAAATCTCGGCCGATTCCCTCTATGGCTACACCTTC. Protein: CASSEISADSLYGYTF.

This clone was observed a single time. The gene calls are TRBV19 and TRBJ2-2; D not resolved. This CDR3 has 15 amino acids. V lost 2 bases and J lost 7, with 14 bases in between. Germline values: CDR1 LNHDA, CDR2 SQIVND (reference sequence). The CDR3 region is CASSIKEGKVGELFF. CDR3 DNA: TGTGCCAGTAGTATAAAGGAAGGGAAGGTCGGGGAGCTGTTTTTT.

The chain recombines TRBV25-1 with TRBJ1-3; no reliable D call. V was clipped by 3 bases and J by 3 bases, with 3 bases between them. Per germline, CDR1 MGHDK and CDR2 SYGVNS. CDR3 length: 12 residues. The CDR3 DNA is TGTGCCAGCAGTGACCATGGAAACACCATATATTTT. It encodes CASSDHGNTIYF. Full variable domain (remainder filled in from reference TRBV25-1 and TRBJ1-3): EADIYQTPRYLVIGTGKKITLECSQTMGHDKMYWYQQDPGMELHLIHYSYGVNSTEKGDLSSESTVSRIRTEHFPLTLESARPSHTSQYLCASSDHGNTIYFGEGSWLTVV.

CDR3 sequence reads: CATGTGDGNTIYF. DNA of the CDR3: TGTGCCACTGGGACAGGGGATGGAAACACCATATATTTT. V and J are TRBV7-9 and TRBJ1-3; 10 nucleotides align to TRBD1. The germline CDR1 and CDR2 sequences are SEHNR and FQNEAQ (reference sequence). This CDR3 contains 13 residues. The junction had 3 bases not matched to a gene; V was cut back by 10 bases and J by 3 bases. The full variable domain, in which reference TRBV7-9 and TRBJ1-3 provide the parts outside the CDR3, is DTGVSQNPRHKITKRGQNVTFRCDPISEHNRLYWYRQTLGQGPEFLTYFQNEAQLEKSRLLSDRFSAERPKGSFSTLEIQRTEQGDSAMYLCATGTGDGNTIYFGEGSWLTVV.

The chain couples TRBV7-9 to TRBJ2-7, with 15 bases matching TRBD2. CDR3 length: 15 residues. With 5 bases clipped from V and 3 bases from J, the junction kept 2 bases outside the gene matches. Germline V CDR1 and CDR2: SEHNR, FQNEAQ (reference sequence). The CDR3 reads CASSAGLAGGYEQYF. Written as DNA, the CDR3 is TGTGCCAGCAGCGCGGGACTAGCGGGAGGCTACGAGCAGTACTTC. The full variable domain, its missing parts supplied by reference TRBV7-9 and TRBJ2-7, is DTGVSQNPRHKITKRGQNVTFRCDPISEHNRLYWYRQTLGQGPEFLTYFQNEAQLEKSRLLSDRFSAERPKGSFSTLEIQRTEQGDSAMYLCASSAGLAGGYEQYFGPGTRLTVT.

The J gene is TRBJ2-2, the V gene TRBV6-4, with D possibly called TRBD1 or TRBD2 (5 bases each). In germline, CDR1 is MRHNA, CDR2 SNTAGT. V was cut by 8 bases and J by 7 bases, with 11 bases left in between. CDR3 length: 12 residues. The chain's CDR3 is CASSERGGELFF. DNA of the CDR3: TGTGCCAGCTCAGAGAGGGGCGGGGAGCTGTTTTTT.